Below, 26 T cell receptor beta chains from the same sample are listed, as sequenced in a study of blood T cell repertoires in COVID-19. Clones were read by immunoSEQ multiplex PCR, and TCRdb kept only the in-frame ones, dropping some. The data show some 160,000 clones, approximately 91% seen once. Sample: peripheral blood. These receptors all come from a man aged 18 to 35 with COVID-19, enrolled during active disease.

J is TRBJ2-7 and V is TRBV5-1; 9 bases are a match to TRBD1. J lost 2 bases, V lost 4 bases, and 10 bases had no gene match. The CDR3 sequence is 16 residues long. Germline lookup yields CDR1 SGHRS and CDR2 YFSETQ. In nucleotides, the CDR3 is TGCGCCAGCAGCCCCCGACAGGGGGGACTAACCTACGAGCAGTACTTC. Encoded protein: CASSPRQGGLTYEQYF.

This clone appeared once. The chain carries TRBV27 and TRBJ2-1; a possible D gene is TRBD2 (5 bases). CDR1 is MNHEY, CDR2 SMNVEV, per germline (reference sequence). Trimming removed 2 bases from V and 8 bases from J, with 16 bases in between. The CDR3 extends over 15 amino acids. CDR3 nucleotides: TGTGCCAGCAGTTTAGTCCGGGGTCCCTCTGATGAGCAGTTCTTC. Translating gives CASSLVRGPSDEQFF.

V gene TRBV14 combines with J gene TRBJ2-1, with no clear D. The V end lost 3 bases, the J end lost 2 bases, and 8 bases lay between the germline ends. The CDR3 totals 14 residues. Per germline, CDR1 SGHDN and CDR2 FVKESK. The CDR3 spells CASSHAPAYNEQFF. CDR3 coding DNA: TGTGCCAGCAGCCACGCCCCAGCCTACAATGAGCAGTTCTTC.

In its sample, this clone was seen once. The chain uses TRBV7-8 and TRBJ2-3; 11 bases are shared with TRBD2. The CDR3 covers 15 residues. The germline gives CDR1 SGHVS, CDR2 FQNEAQ. V trimming: 5 bases; J trimming: 8 bases; junction bases outside the gene matches: 9. As DNA, the CDR3 is TGTGCCAGCAGCACATTAGCGGGAGGGCCACGTACGCAGTATTTT. This sequence encodes CASSTLAGGPRTQYF. Full variable domain (missing parts from reference TRBV7-8 and TRBJ2-3): GAGVSQSPRYKVAKRGQDVALRCDPISGHVSLFWYQQALGQGPEFLTYFQNEAQLDKSGLPSDRFFAERPEGSVSTLKIQRTQQEDSAVYLCASSTLAGGPRTQYFGPGTRLTVL.

The rearrangement links TRBV4-3 to TRBJ2-7, with a possible D match to TRBD1 (6 bases). Trimming took 4 bases from V and 6 from J, leaving 13 bases between them. The CDR3 is 13 amino acids. Germline V gene sequence: CDR1 LGHNA, CDR2 YSLEER. The CDR3 DNA reads TGCGCCAGCAGCCCTTCGGAAGGGGGCGAGCAGTACTTC. Protein product: CASSPSEGGEQYF.

V gene TRBV24-1 combines with J gene TRBJ1-2, with TRBD1 matching over 7 bases. This CDR3 is built from 14 residues. V trimming: 2 bases; J trimming: 8 bases; junction bases outside the gene matches: 7. Germline V gene sequence: CDR1 KGHDR, CDR2 SFDVKD. This chain's CDR3 is CATSDWGTEGGYTF. CDR3 bases: TGTGCCACCAGTGATTGGGGGACAGAGGGCGGCTACACCTTC.

The CDR3: CASSRTRNEQFF. Written as DNA, the CDR3 is TGTGCCAGCAGCCGAACGCGGAATGAGCAGTTCTTC. The V gene is TRBV12-3 or TRBV12-4, the J gene TRBJ2-1; D call uncertain. Trimming left V 6 bases short and J 7 bases short, with 10 bases between. The CDR3 length is 12 residues.

The rearrangement uses TRBV19 and TRBJ2-2; 7 nucleotides align to TRBD1. CDR3 length: 15 residues. Germline CDR1 LNHDA, CDR2 SQIVND (reference sequence). V shed 5 bases and J 1 base; nucleotides not matched to a gene: 4. This CDR3 reads CASSPRQGNTGELFF. The CDR3 bases are TGTGCCAGTAGTCCTCGACAGGGGAACACCGGGGAGCTGTTTTTT.

This clone was seen once. The rearrangement uses TRBV5-1 and TRBJ2-7, with 7 bases aligning to TRBD1. Germline V gives CDR1 SGHRS, CDR2 YFSETQ. The ends lost 3 bases at V and 2 bases at J; junction bases unmatched: 2. This CDR3 is 13 amino acids long. CDR3 in amino acids: CASSWGQTYEQYF. CDR3 coding DNA: TGCGCCAGCAGCTGGGGACAGACCTACGAGCAGTACTTC.

This clone turned up a few times. V gene TRBV11-2 combines with J gene TRBJ1-2; D gene uncertain. V gave up 4 bases and J gave up 2 bases, with 20 bases separating them. CDR1 and CDR2 from the germline V gene are SGHAT and FQNNGV. CDR3 length: 17 amino acids. CDR3 nucleotides: TGTGCCAGCAGCTCCCTGGGAGGCTCTTCCCCGAACTATGGCTACACCTTC. Protein: CASSSLGGSSPNYGYTF.

The chain links TRBV6-5 to TRBJ1-2; 7 bases agree with TRBD1. The V gene's germline CDR1 is MNHEY and CDR2 SVGAGI. The CDR3 runs 15 residues. Trimming cost V 0 bases and J 5 bases; bases outside gene matches: 6. DNA for the CDR3: TGTGCCAGCAGTTACTCGATAACAGGGGAGTATGGCTACACCTTC. This codes for CASSYSITGEYGYTF.

The rearrangement uses TRBV30 and TRBJ2-1, with 12 positions matching TRBD2. CDR1 is GTSNPN and CDR2 is SVGIG in the germline V gene (reference sequence). CDR3 length: 16 amino acids. J was trimmed by 2 bases and V by 6 bases; bases with no gene match: 8. The CDR3 DNA reads as TGTGCCTGCCTAAGGACTAGCGGGAAGACCTACAATGAGCAGTTCTTC. Translation gives CACLRTSGKTYNEQFF.

The chain's CDR3 is CASSYSFTGVNYGYTF. As DNA, the CDR3 is TGTGCCAGCAGTTACTCGTTTACAGGAGTAAACTATGGCTACACCTTC. The chain combines TRBV6-6 with TRBJ1-2; tentatively, D is TRBD1 (5 bases). V lost 0 bases and J 2 bases, leaving 13 bases between the germline ends. Germline CDR1 and CDR2: MNHNY and SVGAGI (reference sequence). This CDR3 contains 16 residues.

The genes are TRBV7-2 and TRBJ2-1; D uncertain. This CDR3 comprises 15 residues. Germline lookup yields CDR1 SGHTA and CDR2 FQGNSA. V was pared by 7 bases and J by 0 bases, with 13 bases between. CDR3 region: CASISSMFSYNEQFF. CDR3 nucleotides: TGTGCCAGCATTAGCTCAATGTTCTCCTACAATGAGCAGTTCTTC.

This chain uses TRBV3-1 (or the pseudogene TRBV3-2) with TRBJ2-2; 12 bases are a match to TRBD2. Unmatched junction bases numbered 6, after V lost 1 base and J lost 6 bases. The CDR3 totals 17 residues. CDR1 and CDR2 from the germline V gene are LGHDT and YNNKEL (reference sequence). The CDR3: CASSQALAGGLAGELFF. In DNA, the CDR3 is TGTGCCAGCAGCCAAGCTCTAGCGGGAGGGCTGGCCGGGGAGCTGTTTTTT.

CDR3 bases: TGTGCCAGCACTAAAGACAGGGGGTGGCCCTACGAGCAGTACTTC. Amino acids: CASTKDRGWPYEQYF. The genes are TRBV28 and TRBJ2-7; 9 bases map to TRBD1. This CDR3 has 15 residues. J was trimmed by 2 bases and V by 7 bases; bases with no gene match: 9. CDR1 is MDHEN and CDR2 is SYDVKM in the germline V gene.

J is TRBJ1-4 and V is TRBV6-5; 7 bases map to TRBD1. Germline V gene lookup returns CDR1 MNHEY and CDR2 SVGAGI. CDR3 size: 14 residues. V lost 6 bases to trimming and J lost 5 bases; unmatched junction nucleotides: 6. The CDR3 protein is CASRLRDRNEKLFF. CDR3 coding DNA: TGTGCCAGCAGGCTCAGGGACAGAAATGAAAAACTGTTTTTT.

The rearrangement uses TRBV10-3 and TRBJ2-1; 10 bases are shared with TRBD1. Per germline, CDR1 ENHRY and CDR2 SYGVKD. V lost 7 bases and J lost 6; bases outside the gene matches: 3. CDR3 length: 13 amino acids. The CDR3: CAIMGQGTNEQFF. The CDR3 nucleotides read TGTGCCATCATGGGACAGGGGACCAATGAGCAGTTCTTC.

Here the CDR3 DNA reads TGTGCCTGGAGTAAGAGCGTGGAGTATGGCTACACCTTC. This gives the protein CAWSKSVEYGYTF. This chain links TRBV30 with TRBJ1-2; D not resolved. The V end lost 2 bases, the J end lost 5 bases, and 12 bases lay between the germline ends. CDR1 GTSNPN and CDR2 SVGIG come from the germline V gene (reference sequence). The CDR3 loop spans 13 amino acids.

This rearrangement joins TRBV12-3 or TRBV12-4 to TRBJ2-3, with D maybe TRBD2 (5 bases). Trimming took 7 bases from V and 5 from J, leaving 7 bases between them. This CDR3 spans 11 amino acids. The CDR3 protein is CASTRGDTQYF. The DNA of the CDR3 is TGTGCCAGCACCCGGGGAGATACGCAGTATTTT.

This chain uses TRBV3-1 (or the pseudogene TRBV3-2) with TRBJ1-2; D perhaps matches TRBD1 (5 bases). The CDR3 totals 13 residues. Trimming cost V 4 bases and J 3 bases, with 9 bases left between them. CDR1 and CDR2 (germline): LGHDT, YNNKEL (reference sequence). CDR3 sequence: CASSLWGDYGYTF. The DNA for the CDR3 is TGTGCCAGCAGCCTTTGGGGGGACTATGGCTACACCTTC.

The chain has TRBV25-1 and TRBJ1-2, with 7 bases that match TRBD1. V shed 4 bases and J 4 bases; nucleotides not matched to a gene: 6. The CDR3 is made up of 14 amino acids. Germline loops: CDR1 MGHDK, CDR2 SYGVNS. The CDR3 region has the DNA TGTGCCAGCAGTGGGCGACAGGGAGGCTATGGCTACACCTTC. Translated: CASSGRQGGYGYTF.

A remark on this clone: The junction differs from germline at one of its ends, possibly a read error. The chain combines TRBV2 with TRBJ1-4; 10 positions agree with TRBD1. Germline V CDR1 and CDR2: SNHLY, FYNNEI. The CDR3 is made up of 13 amino acids. CDR3 residues: CASAGTGEEKLLF. DNA of the CDR3: TGTGCCAGCGCCGGGACAGGGGAGGAAAAACTGCTTTTT.

In regard to this clone: An end of the junction does not agree with germline; a read error may underlie this. The chain recombines TRBV7-7 with TRBJ2-2; 7 bases are a match to TRBD2. This CDR3 region has 18 residues. Germline V gene sequence: CDR1 SSHAT, CDR2 FNYEAQ (reference sequence). The CDR3: CASSLVLPTSLLTGELFF. The CDR3 DNA reads TGTGCTAGCAGCTTAGTGTTACCGACTAGCCTACTCACCGGGGAGCTGTTTTTT.

J is TRBJ1-5 and V is TRBV18; 7 bases are shared with TRBD1. CDR3 length: 14 amino acids. Trimming took 3 bases from V and 7 from J; bases not matched to a gene: 6. Germline CDR1 and CDR2: KGHSH and LQKENI. CDR3: CASSPGQSLQPQHF. CDR3 bases: TGTGCCAGCTCACCGGGACAGAGTTTACAGCCCCAGCATTTT. The full variable domain, rest sourced from reference TRBV18 and TRBJ1-5, is NAGVMQNPRHLVRRRGQEARLRCSPMKGHSHVYWYRQLPEEGLKFMVYLQKENIIDESGMPKERFSAEFPKEGPSILRIQQVVRGDSAAYFCASSPGQSLQPQHFGDGTRLSIL.

The chain employs TRBV5-1 and TRBJ2-5; 12 nucleotides match TRBD2. Trimming took 4 bases from V and 4 from J; bases not matched to a gene: 14. This CDR3 contains 18 residues. The germline V gene has CDR1 SGHRS and CDR2 YFSETQ. The CDR3 sequence is CASSLRLAGDGGLETQYF. For the CDR3, the DNA is TGCGCCAGCAGCCTGAGACTAGCGGGAGATGGGGGCTTAGAGACCCAGTACTTC.